Following are 15 T cell receptor beta chains from one sample sequenced in a study of beta chain features in type 1 diabetes. Isolated RNA was reverse transcribed in full, so expressed TCRB transcripts were sequenced. Method: immunoSEQ multiplex PCR; TCRdb's copy keeps in-frame clones and lacks some. There are hundreds of thousands of clones in the sample; roughly 12% occur only once, and about 0.018% lies in the top ten. The sequencing sample was made of naive CD4+ T cells from blood. The receptors were sampled from a man between 18 and 29 years old in good health.

The chain joins TRBV7-8 to TRBJ1-2, with D perhaps matching TRBD1 (5 bases). CDR3 size: 13 residues. Trimming shortened V by 5 bases and J by 2 bases, and 9 bases separated the two germline ends. Germline V lookup: CDR1 SGHVS, CDR2 FQNEAQ. The CDR3 region is CASSPDSNYGYTF. The CDR3 DNA sequence: TGTGCCAGCAGCCCCGACAGCAACTATGGCTACACCTTC.

This chain joins TRBV2 and TRBJ2-1; possibly TRBD1 for D (6 bases). This CDR3 is built from 14 residues. CDR1 SNHLY and CDR2 FYNNEI come from the germline V gene. V lost 1 base and J lost 6, with 10 bases in between. CDR3 in amino acids: CASSEVTGRNEQFF. Written as DNA, the CDR3 is TGTGCCAGCAGTGAAGTAACAGGGCGCAATGAGCAGTTCTTC.

This clone turned up a few times. The chain has TRBV4-1 and TRBJ2-7; 7 bases map to TRBD1. With V trimmed by 0 bases and J by 3 bases, 8 bases remained unmatched. The CDR3 has 16 residues. Germline CDR1 reads MGHRA; CDR2 reads YSYEKL. CDR3 bases: TGCGCCAGCAGCCAAGATCACGAGACAGGGCTCTACGAGCAGTACTTC. Protein: CASSQDHETGLYEQYF.

In its sample, this clone was seen a few times. V gene TRBV30 combines with J gene TRBJ1-6, with 10 bases fitting TRBD1. Germline CDR1 is GTSNPN and CDR2 is SVGIG (reference sequence). This CDR3 has 13 residues. The V gene end was trimmed by 8 bases and the J gene end by 6 bases; junction bases not matched to a gene: 4. The CDR3 DNA is TGTGCCGGACGGACAGGGGGTAATTCACCCCTCCACTTT. This sequence encodes CAGRTGGNSPLHF. Filled out from reference TRBV30 and TRBJ1-6, the complete variable domain reads SQTIHQWPATLVQPVGSPLSLECTVEGTSNPNLYWYRQAAGRGLQLLFYSVGIGQISSEVPQNLSASRPQDRQFILSSKKLLLSDSGFYLCAGRTGGNSPLHFGNGTRLTVT.

This clone was counted only a few times. The gene calls are TRBV7-6 and TRBJ2-1; 9 bases are shared with TRBD2. Germline V CDR1 and CDR2: SGHVS, FNYEAQ. The CDR3 covers 13 residues. Trimming cost V 1 base and J 9 bases; bases outside gene matches: 1. The CDR3 sequence: CASSLDSGSEQFF. CDR3 coding DNA: TGTGCCAGCAGCTTAGATAGCGGGAGTGAGCAGTTCTTC.

On this clone itself: The same CDR3 is also encoded by other DNA sequences in this sample. The rearrangement joins TRBV9 to TRBJ2-2; no definite D call. This CDR3 is 13 amino acids long. The ends were cut back, 1 base at V and 2 bases at J, with 3 bases in the middle. In germline, CDR1 is SGDLS, CDR2 YYNGEE. The CDR3 DNA reads TGTGCCAGCAGCGTATCAAACACCGGGGAGCTGTTTTTT. Its protein is CASSVSNTGELFF.

A few counts support this clone. The chain links TRBV11-2 to TRBJ2-7; the match to TRBD2 covers 12 bases. The germline V gene has CDR1 SGHAT and CDR2 FQNNGV. The CDR3 sequence is 15 residues long. With 7 bases clipped from V and 2 bases from J, the junction kept 6 bases outside the gene matches. CDR3 sequence: CASTPRLAGAYEQYF. CDR3 bases: TGTGCCAGCACCCCTAGACTAGCGGGAGCCTACGAGCAGTACTTC.

The V and J genes are TRBV7-2 and TRBJ2-5, with 7 bases matching TRBD1. CDR3 size: 13 residues. V gave up 5 bases and J gave up 4 bases; unmatched junction bases: 4. The germline gives CDR1 SGHTA, CDR2 FQGNSA. The CDR3 DNA reads TGTGCCAGCAGCGCCGGGACAGCAGAGACCCAGTACTTC. Amino acid sequence: CASSAGTAETQYF.

The chain employs TRBV4-3 and TRBJ2-6; a weak D match, TRBD1 (5 bases). There are 18 residues in the CDR3. V lost 0 bases to trimming and J lost 2 bases, with 14 bases between them. Germline CDR1 LGHNA, CDR2 YSLEER. CDR3 region: CASSQESGSRAGANVLTF. The CDR3 DNA reads as TGCGCCAGCAGCCAAGAGTCTGGCTCCAGGGCTGGGGCCAACGTCCTGACTTTC.

This clone has a handful of counts. V usage is TRBV11-1 and J usage is TRBJ1-2; D gene unclear. The CDR3 is 13 residues long. With 5 bases removed from V and 8 bases from J, the gap between germline ends came to 15 bases. CDR1 is SGHAT, CDR2 FQDESV, per germline (reference sequence). This CDR3 reads CASSPQYSEGYTF. The CDR3 DNA reads as TGTGCCAGCAGCCCCCAGTACTCGGAGGGCTACACCTTC.

The chain uses TRBV7-9 and TRBJ1-1; 8 bases are a match to TRBD1. V lost 5 bases, J lost 0 bases, and 8 bases stayed unmatched. The CDR3 contains 16 residues. Germline CDR1 reads SEHNR; CDR2 reads FQNEAQ (reference sequence). The CDR3 DNA is TGTGCCAGCAGCCCTTCGACAGGGGCCATGAACACTGAAGCTTTCTTT. It codes for CASSPSTGAMNTEAFF.

The sample holds a few counts of this clone. This CDR3 is CASSRKPIAGNEQFF. The CDR3 DNA reads TGTGCCAGCAGCCGGAAGCCCATAGCGGGCAATGAGCAGTTCTTC. This chain links TRBV5-4 with TRBJ2-1; TRBD2 matches 7 bases. The germline gives CDR1 SGHNT, CDR2 YYREEE (reference sequence). This CDR3 region has 15 residues. The J segment lost 6 bases and the V segment lost 4 bases, leaving 10 bases of the junction unmatched.

The V call is TRBV5-4, the J call TRBJ2-7; 9 positions agree with TRBD2. J lost 4 bases, V lost 2 bases, and 7 bases had no gene match. The CDR3 consists of 15 residues. The V gene's germline CDR1 is SGHNT and CDR2 YYREEE (reference sequence). For the CDR3, the DNA is TGTGCCAGCAGCTTTACGGCTAGCGGGACGTACGAGCAGTACTTC. Its protein is CASSFTASGTYEQYF.

This clone was detected a few times. V and J are TRBV28 and TRBJ2-3, with a possible D match to TRBD2 (6 bases). The CDR3 totals 16 residues. Trimming left V 6 bases short and J 5 bases short, with 21 bases between. Per germline, CDR1 MDHEN and CDR2 SYDVKM. As DNA, the CDR3 is TGTGCCAGCAGGTACCAAGCGGGCGTGGCAATAGATACGCAGTATTTT. This codes for CASRYQAGVAIDTQYF.

This clone was observed a handful of times. This chain joins TRBV7-2 and TRBJ1-5; unclear D gene. V was pared by 7 bases and J by 7 bases, with 14 bases between. This CDR3 comprises 13 residues. Germline-derived CDR1 and CDR2 are SGHTA and FQGNSA. In DNA, the CDR3 is TGTGCCAGCACCAGAGGAGGAGACCAGCCCCAGCATTTT. It codes for CASTRGGDQPQHF.